Following are 14 T cell receptor beta chains from one sample sequenced in a study of Tregs in tolerant kidney transplant recipients. Clones were read by immunoSEQ multiplex PCR, and TCRdb kept only the in-frame ones, dropping some. The sample lists tens of thousands of clones; 85% to 95% were seen once. The sequenced sample was Tregs from blood, obtained before the transplant. Source of these receptors: a human donor who received a combined kidney and bone marrow transplant.

The chain has TRBV18 and TRBJ2-3, with no clear D. The CDR3 is 15 amino acids. Germline CDR1 is KGHSH and CDR2 is LQKENI. Trimming removed 5 bases from V and 2 bases from J, with 14 bases in between. As DNA, the CDR3 is TGTGCCAGCTCATCTGTAACGGATTTCACAGATACGCAGTATTTT. This translates into CASSSVTDFTDTQYF.

The genes are TRBV30 and TRBJ2-5; 11 positions agree with TRBD2. This CDR3 has 16 amino acids. The germline gives CDR1 GTSNPN, CDR2 SVGIG (reference sequence). Trimming took 1 base from V and 5 from J; bases not matched to a gene: 9. The CDR3 sequence is CAWSGGELAGAETQYF. DNA for the CDR3: TGTGCCTGGAGTGGGGGGGAACTAGCGGGAGCGGAGACCCAGTACTTC.

The chain recombines TRBV7-2 with TRBJ2-3; unclear D gene. Germline assignment: CDR1 SGHTA and CDR2 FQGNSA. The CDR3 consists of 15 residues. Between the trimmed V and J ends, which lost 7 bases and 0 bases, there was a span of 14 bases. CDR3 residues: CASIKGRSSTDTQYF. The CDR3 DNA reads as TGTGCCAGCATCAAGGGCCGTTCGAGCACAGATACGCAGTATTTT. Full variable domain (rest looked up from reference TRBV7-2 and TRBJ2-3): GAGVSQSPSNKVTEKGKDVELRCDPISGHTALYWYRQSLGQGLEFLIYFQGNSAPDKSGLPSDRFSAERTGGSVSTLTIQRTQQEDSAVYLCASIKGRSSTDTQYFGPGTRLTVL.

V gene TRBV30 combines with J gene TRBJ2-3; 7 nucleotides match TRBD1. The CDR3 loop spans 14 amino acids. Looked up from germline, CDR1 is GTSNPN and CDR2 is SVGIG (reference sequence). V gave up 8 bases and J gave up 0 bases; unmatched junction bases: 8. The CDR3 bases are TGTGCCCAAGGGGACAGCCTTAGCACAGATACGCAGTATTTT. Amino acid sequence: CAQGDSLSTDTQYF.

This clone appeared a few times. V and J are TRBV4-1 and TRBJ2-1; no reliable D call. This CDR3 contains 15 residues. The germline V gene encodes CDR1 MGHRA and CDR2 YSYEKL. Trimming removed 1 base at V and 2 bases at J, with 9 bases between. The CDR3, as DNA: TGCGCCAGCAGCCAAGGAGAGGTAGCCTACAATGAGCAGTTCTTC. This codes for CASSQGEVAYNEQFF.

This clone has just one count. This chain links TRBV30 with TRBJ2-5; 7 nucleotides align to TRBD1. The J call could be wrong; TRBJ2-7 is a better fit for the DNA end. Per the germline V gene, CDR1 is GTSNPN and CDR2 is SVGIG (reference sequence). The CDR3 has 13 residues. The CDR3 reads CAWSRTGDYEQYF. The CDR3 nucleotides are TGTGCCTGGAGTAGGACAGGAGATTACGAGCAGTACTTC.

V usage is TRBV6-1 and J usage is TRBJ2-1; 8 bases fit TRBD2. The CDR3 is 15 amino acids. V lost 7 bases, J lost 5 bases, and 10 bases stayed unmatched. Germline V gene lookup returns CDR1 MNHNS and CDR2 SASEGT. CDR3 in DNA: TGTGCCAGCATCCGACTAGCGCCCGGGAACAATGAGCAGTTCTTC. Its protein is CASIRLAPGNNEQFF.

This rearrangement joins TRBV23-1 to TRBJ1-3; a possible D gene is TRBD1 (5 bases). TRBV23-1 has ORF status, its function being uncertain. Trimming shortened V by 0 bases and J by 2 bases, and 11 bases separated the two germline ends. This CDR3 spans 16 amino acids. In DNA form, the CDR3 reads TGCGCCAGCAGTCAATCGTATCAGGGTACTGGAAACACCATATATTTT. Protein sequence: CASSQSYQGTGNTIYF.

The V gene is TRBV27, the J gene TRBJ2-3; 7 bases map to TRBD2. This CDR3 is built from 16 residues. V lost 8 bases and J lost 1; bases outside the gene matches: 12. Looked up from germline, CDR1 is MNHEY and CDR2 is SMNVEV (reference sequence). DNA for the CDR3: TGTGCCAGCTCTAACCGTCGGGGGGAGGGCACAGATACGCAGTATTTT. Its protein is CASSNRRGEGTDTQYF.

This rearrangement joins TRBV7-6 to TRBJ2-2; TRBD1 matches 9 bases. Germline-derived CDR1 and CDR2 are SGHVS and FNYEAQ. The CDR3 contains 17 residues. V lost 5 bases to trimming and J lost 4 bases; unmatched junction nucleotides: 11. The CDR3 loop reads CASSPGQGLPATGELFF. The CDR3 DNA reads as TGTGCCAGCAGCCCAGGACAGGGGCTCCCCGCCACCGGGGAGCTGTTTTTT.

V is TRBV10-3 and J is TRBJ2-1; 9 nucleotides align to TRBD2. The V gene end was trimmed by 10 bases and the J gene end by 9 bases; junction bases not matched to a gene: 16. The CDR3 loop spans 15 amino acids. Germline V gene data show CDR1 as ENHRY and CDR2 as SYGVKD. The CDR3 here is CATGAGGGRASEQFF. CDR3 bases: TGTGCCACAGGGGCGGGAGGCGGGAGGGCCAGTGAGCAGTTCTTC.

The genes are TRBV14 and TRBJ2-2, with 8 bases aligning to TRBD2. This CDR3 has 16 amino acids. Per the germline V gene, CDR1 is SGHDN and CDR2 is FVKESK. V lost 4 bases and J lost 4; bases outside the gene matches: 8. CDR3 coding DNA: TGTGCCAGCAGCCCCCTCAGCGGGAGAGTCACCGGGGAGCTGTTTTTT. This translates into CASSPLSGRVTGELFF.

Points on this clone: This sample includes further DNA sequences coding for the same CDR3. This chain links TRBV5-1 with TRBJ2-1; D may be TRBD2 (5 bases). Germline assignment: CDR1 SGHRS and CDR2 YFSETQ. The CDR3 is 14 amino acids. Trimming removed 2 bases at V and 7 bases at J, with 13 bases between. The CDR3 sequence is CASSLVGDVNEQFF. CDR3 in DNA: TGCGCCAGCAGCTTAGTGGGAGACGTGAATGAGCAGTTCTTC.

The gene calls are TRBV2 and TRBJ2-3; 11 positions agree with TRBD2. The J segment lost 7 bases and the V segment lost 2 bases, leaving 5 bases of the junction unmatched. The CDR3 loop spans 15 amino acids. Germline V gene data show CDR1 as SNHLY and CDR2 as FYNNEI. The CDR3 protein is CASSERLAGRYTQYF. The CDR3 DNA reads as TGTGCCAGCAGTGAAAGACTAGCGGGAAGGTATACGCAGTATTTT. Full variable domain (remainder filled in from reference TRBV2 and TRBJ2-3): EPEVTQTPSHQVTQMGQEVILRCVPISNHLYFYWYRQILGQKVEFLVSFYNNEISEKSEIFDDQFSVERPDGSNFTLKIRSTKLEDSAMYFCASSERLAGRYTQYFGPGTRLTVL.